The next 18 T cell receptor beta chains were all read from a single sample in a study of blood T cell repertoires in COVID-19. Clones were sequenced by immunoSEQ multiplex PCR, and TCRdb holds only the in-frame ones, with some missing. The sample consists of approximately 450,000 clones, nearly 90% of them appearing once. The specimen was PBMCs or T cells enriched from blood (not recorded which). These receptors all stem from a woman aged 18 to 35 with acute COVID-19.

This chain connects TRBV30 to TRBJ1-2; 10 bases agree with TRBD1. The CDR3 contains 12 residues. V was clipped by 4 bases and J by 8 bases; unmatched bases: 4. Germline V gene sequence: CDR1 GTSNPN, CDR2 SVGIG (reference sequence). CDR3 region: CAWKWTGGGYTF. CDR3 coding DNA: TGTGCCTGGAAATGGACAGGGGGAGGCTACACCTTC.

This CDR3 reads CASSTPGQGSSPLHF. The DNA of the CDR3 is TGTGCCAGCAGCACCCCGGGACAGGGGTCATCACCCCTCCACTTT. The chain is built from TRBV6-2 or TRBV6-3 and TRBJ1-6; 10 bases map to TRBD1. This CDR3 is 15 amino acids long. V lost 6 bases, J lost 10 bases, and 9 bases stayed unmatched. CDR1 and CDR2 (germline): MNHEY, SVGEGT.

The chain is built from TRBV11-3 and TRBJ2-3; 8 nucleotides line up with TRBD1. The CDR3 sequence is 19 residues long. J was trimmed by 1 base and V by 0 bases; bases with no gene match: 12. The germline gives CDR1 SGHNT, CDR2 YENEEA. The CDR3 sequence: CASSLEGYGTGKRTDTQYF. The CDR3, as DNA: TGTGCCAGCAGCTTAGAGGGCTACGGGACAGGAAAGCGCACAGATACGCAGTATTTT.

The gene calls are TRBV2 and TRBJ2-1; the match to TRBD1 covers 8 bases. Looked up from germline, CDR1 is SNHLY and CDR2 is FYNNEI. The CDR3 length is 14 residues. J gave up 5 bases and V 4 bases, and 4 bases lay outside the gene matches. CDR3 nucleotides: TGTGCCAGCAGTGCCCAGGGGGCTGACAATGAGCAGTTCTTC. The encoded protein is CASSAQGADNEQFF.

The rearrangement joins TRBV4-1 to TRBJ2-1; D is possibly TRBD2 (7 bases). Trimming took 0 bases from V and 3 from J, leaving 18 bases between them. Germline lookup yields CDR1 MGHRA and CDR2 YSYEKL. This CDR3 comprises 18 residues. The CDR3 bases are TGCGCCAGCAGCCAAGAAGCTGAACGGGGGGCAGACTACAATGAGCAGTTCTTC. Encoded protein: CASSQEAERGADYNEQFF.

J is TRBJ2-2 and V is TRBV5-1; a possible D gene is TRBD2 (6 bases). The CDR3 covers 15 residues. From germline, CDR1 is SGHRS and CDR2 YFSETQ. Trimming shortened V by 1 base and J by 5 bases, and 12 bases separated the two germline ends. CDR3 sequence: CASSLTGSYTGELFF. As DNA, the CDR3 is TGCGCCAGCAGCTTGACCGGGAGTTATACCGGGGAGCTGTTTTTT. Using reference TRBV5-1 and TRBJ2-2 for the parts outside the CDR3, the full variable domain is KAGVTQTPRYLIKTRGQQVTLSCSPISGHRSVSWYQQTPGQGLQFLFEYFSETQRNKGNFPGRFSGRQFSNSRSEMNVSTLELGDSALYLCASSLTGSYTGELFFGEGSRLTVL.

Many counts were recorded for this clone. The chain joins TRBV6-5 to TRBJ1-2; D is uncertain. CDR3 length: 15 residues. Trimming took 0 bases from V and 7 from J, leaving 15 bases between them. Germline V gene sequence: CDR1 MNHEY, CDR2 SVGAGI. CDR3 sequence: CASSYSGSRLRGYTF. Written as DNA, the CDR3 is TGTGCCAGCAGTTACTCAGGGAGTCGACTACGTGGCTACACCTTC.

The rearrangement uses TRBV6-2 or TRBV6-3 and TRBJ2-5; D gene uncertain. The CDR3 sequence is 12 residues long. From germline, CDR1 is MNHEY and CDR2 SVGEGT. The V and J ends lost 5 bases and 4 bases respectively, with 8 bases between them. The CDR3 bases are TGTGCCAGCAGTCCCCCCTCAGAGACCCAGTACTTC. Protein product: CASSPPSETQYF.

The chain employs TRBV3-1 (or the pseudogene TRBV3-2) and TRBJ2-2; 7 bases align to TRBD2. Trimming cost V 4 bases and J 6 bases; bases outside gene matches: 2. Germline loops: CDR1 LGHDT, CDR2 YNNKEL (reference sequence). The CDR3 length is 13 residues. The CDR3 DNA follows: TGTGCCAGCAGCCTAAGCGGGGCCGGGGAGCTGTTTTTT. Its protein is CASSLSGAGELFF.

The V and J genes are TRBV19 and TRBJ2-7; 11 bases agree with TRBD1. The germline CDR1 and CDR2 sequences are LNHDA and SQIVND (reference sequence). Trimming removed 5 bases from V and 5 bases from J; junction bases left unmatched: 14. This CDR3 contains 17 residues. CDR3 DNA: TGTGCCAGTAGTGAAAGGACAGGGGGCGACTTGGGGGACGAGCAGTACTTC. Protein product: CASSERTGGDLGDEQYF.

Only one count was recorded for this clone. The rearrangement links TRBV24-1 to TRBJ2-2; a weak D match, TRBD2 (6 bases). This CDR3 is built from 13 residues. V lost 10 bases and J lost 4, with 12 bases in between. Germline CDR1 and CDR2: KGHDR and SFDVKD. The CDR3 sequence: CATRGGITGELFF. Written as DNA, the CDR3 is TGTGCCACGCGAGGAGGGATCACCGGGGAGCTGTTTTTT.

V usage is TRBV24-1 and J usage is TRBJ2-7; TRBD2 aligns across 7 bases. The junction had 4 bases not matched to a gene; V was cut back by 2 bases and J by 7 bases. This CDR3 comprises 13 residues. Germline CDR1 reads KGHDR; CDR2 reads SFDVKD. CDR3 protein: CATSDWGLPEQYF. The CDR3 nucleotides read TGTGCCACCAGTGATTGGGGACTACCGGAGCAGTACTTC.

This chain connects TRBV11-2 to TRBJ2-6; 7 bases map to TRBD1. The germline V gene encodes CDR1 SGHAT and CDR2 FQNNGV. V lost 5 bases to trimming and J lost 2 bases; unmatched junction nucleotides: 3. The length of the CDR3 is 15 residues. CDR3 in DNA: TGTGCCAGCAGCATTACAGGGGCTGGGGCCAACGTCCTGACTTTC. As protein: CASSITGAGANVLTF.

The gene calls are TRBV5-4 and TRBJ1-6; weak D call: TRBD1 (5 bases). The CDR3 runs 15 residues. Germline CDR1 and CDR2: SGHNT and YYREEE (reference sequence). Deletions cut 3 bases from V and 10 bases from J, with 17 bases between. The CDR3 DNA is TGTGCCAGCAGCTCCGGGACTCAAAAGGGATCACCCCTCCACTTT. Translating gives CASSSGTQKGSPLHF.

The rearrangement uses TRBV18 and TRBJ2-3, with a weak D call TRBD2 (6 bases). The CDR3 has 15 residues. Germline lookup yields CDR1 KGHSH and CDR2 LQKENI. The V end lost 3 bases, the J end lost 0 bases, and 10 bases lay between the germline ends. CDR3 loop: CASSPFGGSTDTQYF. The DNA of the CDR3 is TGTGCCAGCTCACCCTTCGGAGGGAGCACAGATACGCAGTATTTT.

There are a few counts of this clone. The chain links TRBV2 to TRBJ1-5; perhaps TRBD1 as D (6 bases). In germline, CDR1 is SNHLY, CDR2 FYNNEI. The CDR3 extends over 13 amino acids. The V and J ends lost 7 bases and 5 bases respectively, with 12 bases between them. Here the CDR3 reads CASNQGRDQPQHF. CDR3 nucleotides: TGTGCCAGCAACCAGGGGCGGGATCAGCCCCAGCATTTT.

The V call is TRBV11-2, the J call TRBJ1-1, with 7 positions matching TRBD1. After removal of 5 bases from V and 3 bases from J, the junction contained 6 bases not matched to a gene. The CDR3 has 14 amino acids. Germline CDR1 and CDR2: SGHAT and FQNNGV. The CDR3 DNA reads TGTGCCAGCAGCCCAGGAGACAGGGACACTGAAGCTTTCTTT. Translating it yields CASSPGDRDTEAFF.

V and J are TRBV27 and TRBJ1-2; 7 bases map to TRBD1. The CDR3 contains 16 residues. CDR1 and CDR2 from the germline V gene are MNHEY and SMNVEV (reference sequence). Losses at the gene ends were 4 bases for V and 4 bases for J; bases not matched to a gene: 12. The chain's CDR3 is CASSSHSGTASYGYTF. The DNA for the CDR3 is TGTGCCAGCAGTTCCCATTCCGGGACAGCCAGCTATGGCTACACCTTC.